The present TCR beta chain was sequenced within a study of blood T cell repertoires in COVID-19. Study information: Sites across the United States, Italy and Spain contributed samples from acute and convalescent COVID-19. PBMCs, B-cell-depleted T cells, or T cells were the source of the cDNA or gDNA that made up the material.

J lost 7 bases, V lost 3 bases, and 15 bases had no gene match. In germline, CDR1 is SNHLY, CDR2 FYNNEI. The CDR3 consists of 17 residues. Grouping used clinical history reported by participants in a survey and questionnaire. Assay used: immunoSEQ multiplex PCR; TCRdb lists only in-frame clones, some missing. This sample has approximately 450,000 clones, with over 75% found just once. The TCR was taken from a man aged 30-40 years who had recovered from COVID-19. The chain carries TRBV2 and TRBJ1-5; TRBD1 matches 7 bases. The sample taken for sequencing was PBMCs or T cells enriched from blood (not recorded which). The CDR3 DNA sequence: TGTGCCAGCAGTGAGACACCTATGACAGGGATAAGGCAGCCCCAGCATTTT. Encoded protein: CASSETPMTGIRQPQHF. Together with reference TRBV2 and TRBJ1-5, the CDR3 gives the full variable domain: EPEVTQTPSHQVTQMGQEVILRCVPISNHLYFYWYRQILGQKVEFLVSFYNNEISEKSEIFDDQFSVERPDGSNFTLKIRSTKLEDSAMYFCASSETPMTGIRQPQHFGDGTRLSIL.